A selection of T cell receptor beta chains follows, all from one sample in a study of T cells in Graves' hyperthyroidism and ophthalmopathy. Each CDR3 protein gets one entry after TCRdb re-called the multiplex PCR reads with MiXCR. Of more than 650,000 distinct CDR3 sequences listed, 11% to 15% are singletons. Input material: blood. These receptors all stem from a woman younger than 30 with Graves' hyperthyroidism. Both conserved end residues are part of each CDR3. Fields, in order: V gene, J gene, CDR3 protein.

TRBV2	TRBJ2-7	CASSEARNGEQYF
TRBV4-3	TRBJ2-4	CASSQTGQLAKNIQYF
TRBV11-2	TRBJ2-3	CASSLGPSYGYF
TRBV6-1	TRBJ1-1	CASTEQVMNTEAFF
TRBV13	TRBJ1-2	CASSAGTGIRGYTF
TRBV4-1	TRBJ2-7	CASSRSFAGAGNEQYF
TRBV4-1	TRBJ2-1	CASSQDPGLNNEQFF
TRBV6-1	TRBJ1-3	CAVGRNTIYF
TRBV20-1	TRBJ2-7	CSGLGGRTYEQYF
TRBV25-1	TRBJ1-2	CASSDLDRDGYTF
TRBV7-3	TRBJ2-3	CASSLERISTDTQYF
TRBV29-1	TRBJ2-7	CSVVRQGGLYEQYF
TRBV9	TRBJ2-1	CASSVATGTVYEQFF
TRBV7-2	TRBJ2-7	CASSLDPGKSSYEQYF
TRBV6-5	TRBJ1-1	CASSYLRTRQPTEAFF
TRBV5-1	TRBJ2-2	CASSFSGTGAGELFF
TRBV11-2	TRBJ2-3	CASRVYVGRGSTDTQYF
TRBV6-1	TRBJ2-7	CASSPVGGAYEQYF
TRBV3-1	TRBJ2-1	CASSLAPDSEQFF
TRBV9	TRBJ2-7	CASSAEVENYEQYF
TRBV7-2	TRBJ1-1	CASSQDRGGNTEAFF
TRBV30	TRBJ1-5	CAWSVGGNSNQPQHF
TRBV3-1	TRBJ1-2	CASSQDMSAQANYGYTF
TRBV19	TRBJ2-5	CASSPYGLQETQYF
TRBV20-1	TRBJ1-3	CSARDLVGISGNTIYF
TRBV5-1	TRBJ1-4	CASSPSVKGATNEKLFF
TRBV3-1	TRBJ2-5	CASSQDPRLRETQYF
TRBV4-1	TRBJ2-2	CASSQGTSGFGELFF
TRBV11-2	TRBJ1-2	CASSFQGALNYGYTF
TRBV7-3	TRBJ2-1	CASSLDGFNEQFF
TRBV5-1	TRBJ2-7	CASSTTGNSYEQYF
TRBV7-2	TRBJ2-3	CASTVGRARWSDTQYF
TRBV28	TRBJ1-1	CASRTTLDRAGTEAFF
TRBV18	TRBJ2-1	CASSPISYNGQFF
TRBV7-6	TRBJ2-3	CASSPRTRLSTDTQYF
TRBV9	TRBJ2-4	CASSPGQGSNIQYF
TRBV13	TRBJ2-1	CASSLGRTGGNEQFF
TRBV27	TRBJ1-2	CASSSSSGGYGYTF
TRBV2	TRBJ1-2	CASSLLAGNYGYTF
TRBV24-1	TRBJ2-1	CATSDPGLAGDNEQFF
TRBV29-1	TRBJ1-1	CSVATLLNTETFF
TRBV12-3/TRBV12-4	TRBJ2-7	CASSFNQRGSSYEQYF
TRBV28	TRBJ2-3	CASGLRGQAQDTQYF